This passage covers 29 T cell receptor beta chains from one sample sequenced in a study of CD8+CD57+ T cells in acquired aplastic anemia listed by TCRdb under 2018. The listed sequencing device is Illumina HiSeq 2000. Genomic DNA was used as template for profiling of TCR beta VDJ combinations and CDR3 sequences. TCRdb's own reprocessing of the public reads used fastp at Q25 and MiXCR and kept productive beta chains. Entries are consolidated by CDR3 protein sequence, retaining the most common genes and DNA. The sample profile shows 310,000 or so distinct CDR3 sequences; roughly 61% of them were found once. 1.3% of the sample goes to the ten largest clones. Expansion of CD8+CD57+ cells had been shown by flow cytometry in the patients chosen for sequencing. The specimen sequenced was sorted CD4+, CD8+, or CD8+CD57+ T cells (not recorded which) from PBMCs. The source is a human donor with aplastic anemia.

This chain joins TRBV20-1 and TRBJ2-1; D call uncertain. The CDR3 runs 10 residues. Trimming took 3 bases from V and 7 from J, leaving 4 bases between them. Germline V gene data show CDR1 as DFQATT and CDR2 as SNEGSKA (reference sequence). CDR3 DNA: TGCAGTGCTAGTCAGAATGAGCAGTTCTTC. Its translation: CSASQNEQFF.

In this sample, this clonotype turned up many times. This chain links TRBV10-1 with TRBJ2-2; D gene ambiguous. Germline CDR1 reads WNHNN; CDR2 reads SYGVQD (reference sequence). V lost 10 bases, J lost 5 bases, and 11 bases lay in between. The CDR3 totals 12 residues. Here the CDR3 DNA reads TGCGCCAACGGAAGGGTTACCGGGGAGCTGTTTTTT. This gives the protein CANGRVTGELFF.

The chain links TRBV20-1 to TRBJ1-6, with 10 positions matching TRBD1. V trimming: 1 base; J trimming: 10 bases; junction bases outside the gene matches: 10. Germline CDR1 DFQATT, CDR2 SNEGSKA (reference sequence). The CDR3 length is 16 residues. The CDR3, as DNA: TGCAGTGCTAGAGCCCCCGGGACAGGGGACGACTCACCCCTCCACTTT. It translates to CSARAPGTGDDSPLHF.

Only a few counts were recorded for this clonotype. The J gene is TRBJ1-2, the V gene TRBV18; D unclear. This CDR3 contains 15 residues. The germline CDR1 and CDR2 sequences are KGHSH and LQKENI. V shed 3 bases and J shed 4 bases, with 15 bases lying between them. The CDR3 DNA follows: TGTGCCAGCTCACCCCGGGAGGCTTCGGGCTATGGCTACACCTTC. This encodes CASSPREASGYGYTF.

Details on this clonotype: Sequence at one end of the junction differs from germline and may be a read error. The chain couples TRBV3-1 to TRBJ1-3; D is undetermined. CDR3 length: 15 residues. From germline, CDR1 is LGHDT and CDR2 YNNKEL (reference sequence). CDR3 residues: CASSRDGSSRNTIYF. The CDR3 nucleotides are TGTGCCAGCAGCCGAGACGGTAGCTCTAGAAACACCATATATTTT.

Many counts were recorded for this clonotype. This chain connects TRBV2 to TRBJ2-7; D gene unclear. The germline CDR1 and CDR2 sequences are SNHLY and FYNNEI. Trimming left V 7 bases short and J 6 bases short, with 10 bases between. This CDR3 is 11 amino acids long. The CDR3, as DNA: TGTGCCAGCAAGATCCAGGCCGAGCAGTACTTC. It codes for CASKIQAEQYF.

The rearrangement joins TRBV11-2 to TRBJ2-5, with D tentatively TRBD1 (5 bases). CDR1 SGHAT and CDR2 FQNNGV come from the germline V gene. The V end was cut by 4 bases, the J end by 4 bases, with 13 bases between. The CDR3 runs to 14 residues. The CDR3 region is CASSYLPGSETQYF. The DNA of the CDR3 is TGTGCCAGCAGCTATTTACCAGGGTCAGAGACCCAGTACTTC.

This clonotype appeared many times. The V gene is TRBV6-1, the J gene TRBJ2-1, with TRBD2 matching 12 bases. V gave up 5 bases and J gave up 7 bases; unmatched junction bases: 6. This CDR3 contains 15 residues. The germline CDR1 and CDR2 sequences are MNHNS and SASEGT. The CDR3 protein is CASSNRGLAGNEQFF. The CDR3 region has the DNA TGTGCCAGCAGTAACCGAGGACTAGCGGGGAATGAGCAGTTCTTC.

This clonotype was seen at least ten times. The CDR3 region has the DNA TGTGCCAGCAGCTCCCTTGGGGTGCCCACCGGGGAGCTGTTTTTT. Its protein product is CASSSLGVPTGELFF. The chain has TRBV3-1 and TRBJ2-2; D remains unclear. Trimming left V 5 bases short and J 4 bases short, with 14 bases between. The CDR3 runs to 15 residues. Per the germline V gene, CDR1 is LGHDT and CDR2 is YNNKEL (reference sequence).

This clonotype was counted between two and nine times. The V call is TRBV14, the J call TRBJ2-7, with D possibly matching TRBD1 (5 bases). Trimming cost V 3 bases and J 3 bases, with 9 bases left between them. The CDR3 has 13 amino acids. Germline loops: CDR1 SGHDN, CDR2 FVKESK. The CDR3 sequence is CASSQDTDYEQYF. The CDR3 DNA follows: TGTGCCAGCAGCCAGGACACCGACTACGAGCAGTACTTC.

The chain joins TRBV20-1 to TRBJ2-4; possibly TRBD2 for D (5 bases). CDR3 size: 13 residues. Germline CDR1 reads DFQATT; CDR2 reads SNEGSKA (reference sequence). Trimming pared 7 bases from V and 6 bases from J, leaving 16 bases between. The CDR3 protein is CSVPGSSLNIQYF. CDR3 DNA sequence: TGCAGTGTCCCGGGATCTAGCCTAAACATTCAGTACTTC.

This clonotype was observed once. The chain has TRBV4-1 and TRBJ1-1, with D possibly being TRBD1 (6 bases). The V gene lost 0 bases and the J gene lost 1 base, with 15 bases spanning the gap. CDR1 and CDR2 (germline): MGHRA, YSYEKL. The CDR3 has 17 residues. The CDR3 DNA reads as TGCGCCAGCAGCCAAGAGGGGCGGGGGGGGCGGAACACTGAAGCTTTCTTT. Protein product: CASSQEGRGGRNTEAFF.

The genes are TRBV20-1 and TRBJ2-3, with 8 nucleotides matching TRBD2. Germline loops: CDR1 DFQATT, CDR2 SNEGSKA (reference sequence). CDR3 length equals 13 residues. Losses at the gene ends were 3 bases for V and 4 bases for J; bases not matched to a gene: 3. Here the CDR3 reads CSASFGGADTQYF. CDR3 coding DNA: TGCAGTGCTAGTTTCGGGGGGGCAGATACGCAGTATTTT.

This clonotype was observed many times. The chain joins TRBV7-3 to TRBJ2-2, with unresolved D. The V end was cut by 5 bases, the J end by 1 base, with 5 bases between. This CDR3 has 13 amino acids. The V gene's germline CDR1 is SGHTA and CDR2 FQGTGA. The CDR3 DNA reads TGTGCCAGCAGCAAACTGAACACCGGGGAGCTGTTTTTT. Protein: CASSKLNTGELFF.

About this clonotype itself: This may stem from a read error, because a much larger clone lies one nucleotide away. The chain recombines TRBV14 with TRBJ1-4, with no clear D. Germline CDR1 SGHDN, CDR2 FVKESK. CDR3 length: 15 residues. CDR3 DNA sequence: TGTGCCGGCAGCCAAGATGTTGGAACTAATGAAAAACTGTTTTTT. It codes for CAGSQDVGTNEKLFF.

The chain is built from TRBV2 and TRBJ2-1, with a tentative D call TRBD2 (5 bases). This CDR3 spans 14 amino acids. Trimming cost V 6 bases and J 10 bases, with 19 bases left between them. In germline, CDR1 is SNHLY, CDR2 FYNNEI. CDR3 protein: CASSPLGKAYEQFF. CDR3 nucleotides: TGTGCCAGCAGCCCACTCGGGAAAGCCTACGAGCAGTTCTTC.

The CDR3 region has the DNA TGCGCCAGCAGCACACTAGCGGGAGTGGGGAATGAGCAGTTCTTC. Translated: CASSTLAGVGNEQFF. The chain employs TRBV5-1 and TRBJ2-1; 11 positions match TRBD2. CDR3 length: 15 amino acids. V lost 4 bases and J lost 7; bases outside the gene matches: 7. Germline V CDR1 and CDR2: SGHRS, YFSETQ. The variable domain in full, completed from reference TRBV5-1 and TRBJ2-1, reads KAGVTQTPRYLIKTRGQQVTLSCSPISGHRSVSWYQQTPGQGLQFLFEYFSETQRNKGNFPGRFSGRQFSNSRSEMNVSTLELGDSALYLCASSTLAGVGNEQFFGPGTRLTVL.

V is TRBV7-8 and J is TRBJ2-7; 9 nucleotides align to TRBD2. V lost 4 bases and J lost 0; bases outside the gene matches: 4. Germline lookup yields CDR1 SGHVS and CDR2 FQNEAQ. The CDR3 consists of 15 residues. The CDR3 loop is CASSSGTSFSYEQYF. CDR3 in DNA: TGTGCCAGCAGCTCCGGGACTAGCTTCTCCTACGAGCAGTACTTC.

This sequence joins TRBV2 and TRBJ2-2; D not certain. Looked up from germline, CDR1 is SNHLY and CDR2 is FYNNEI. V lost 4 bases and J 1 base, leaving 4 bases between the germline ends. The CDR3 covers 13 residues. The CDR3: CASSGRNTGELFF. CDR3 DNA: TGTGCCAGCAGTGGGCGGAACACCGGGGAGCTGTTTTTT.

A note on this clonotype: At one boundary the junction diverges from the germline segment, which might be a read error. This chain connects TRBV15 to TRBJ1-3, with a tentative D call TRBD1 (6 bases). Looked up from germline, CDR1 is LNHNV and CDR2 is YYDKDF (reference sequence). CDR3 length: 14 residues. The CDR3 is CATQDSTSGNTTHF. CDR3 sequence (DNA): TGTGCCACCCAGGACAGTACCTCTGGAAACACCACACATTTT.

This clonotype was seen a single time. The chain combines TRBV7-2 with TRBJ1-4, with D possibly TRBD1 on 5 matching bases. Germline values: CDR1 SGHTA, CDR2 FQGNSA. This CDR3 is 15 amino acids long. V was cut by 4 bases and J by 7 bases, with 16 bases left in between. CDR3 sequence (DNA): TGTGCCAGCAGCTCCCGGGGGGGGGTCAGTGAAAAACTGTTTTTT. Protein product: CASSSRGGVSEKLFF.

This chain connects TRBV6-6 to TRBJ2-7, with D tentatively TRBD1 or TRBD2 (5 bases each). V was pared by 5 bases and J by 0 bases, with 14 bases between. The CDR3 extends over 15 amino acids. The V gene's germline CDR1 is MNHNY and CDR2 SVGAGI (reference sequence). The CDR3 is CASSPTGTSSYEQYF. The DNA for the CDR3 is TGTGCCAGCAGTCCCACAGGTACTAGCTCCTACGAGCAGTACTTC.

This chain uses TRBV10-3 with TRBJ2-1; 11 bases fit TRBD2. The CDR3 is 14 amino acids. V was clipped by 6 bases and J by 5 bases; unmatched bases: 3. Looked up from germline, CDR1 is ENHRY and CDR2 is SYGVKD. Here the CDR3 reads CAIRTSGNDNEQFF. The DNA for the CDR3 is TGTGCCATCAGGACTAGCGGGAACGACAATGAGCAGTTCTTC.

This clonotype was picked up many times. The chain links TRBV12-3 or TRBV12-4 to TRBJ2-1; 7 bases are a match to TRBD2. The CDR3 is 15 amino acids. The V gene end was trimmed by 3 bases and the J gene end by 7 bases; junction bases not matched to a gene: 9. CDR3 region: CASSFNGGSWNEQFF. The CDR3 DNA follows: TGTGCCAGCAGTTTTAATGGCGGGAGCTGGAATGAGCAGTTCTTC.

This sequence joins TRBV11-2 and TRBJ1-1; D might be TRBD1 (5 bases). The CDR3 runs 13 residues. Trimming removed 0 bases from V and 11 bases from J, with 13 bases in between. Looked up from germline, CDR1 is SGHAT and CDR2 is FQNNGV. DNA of the CDR3: TGTGCCAGCAGCTTAGATCCCGTCCAGGGCGCTTTCTTT. Its protein is CASSLDPVQGAFF. The variable domain in full, with the rest retrieved from reference TRBV11-2 and TRBJ1-1, is EAGVAQSPRYKIIEKRQSVAFWCNPISGHATLYWYQQILGQGPKLLIQFQNNGVVDDSQLPKDRFSAERLKGVDSTLKIQPAKLEDSAVYLCASSLDPVQGAFFGQGTRLTVV.

Only a few counts were recorded for this clonotype. V gene TRBV24-1 combines with J gene TRBJ2-7; 9 bases are a match to TRBD1. The CDR3 sequence is 14 residues long. The ends lost 5 bases at V and 1 base at J; junction bases unmatched: 2. From germline, CDR1 is KGHDR and CDR2 SFDVKD. The CDR3 nucleotides are TGTGCCACCAGTGGCGACAGGGGGTCCTACGAGCAGTACTTC. This codes for CATSGDRGSYEQYF.

The J gene is TRBJ2-7, the V gene TRBV20-1; TRBD1 matches 9 bases. Germline loops: CDR1 DFQATT, CDR2 SNEGSKA (reference sequence). The CDR3 runs 14 residues. Trimming took 6 bases from V and 2 from J; bases not matched to a gene: 8. For the CDR3, the DNA is TGCAGTGCCAGTGGGGGACAGGGTCCCTACGAGCAGTACTTC. Translating it yields CSASGGQGPYEQYF.

This clonotype was observed at least ten times. The chain is built from TRBV14 and TRBJ1-2; D gene unclear. Germline loops: CDR1 SGHDN, CDR2 FVKESK. Trimming shortened V by 3 bases and J by 8 bases, and 10 bases separated the two germline ends. The CDR3 loop spans 12 amino acids. The CDR3 is CASSQASGGYTF. The CDR3 nucleotides are TGTGCCAGCAGCCAGGCCTCGGGGGGCTACACCTTC.

The chain combines TRBV7-2 with TRBJ2-3; no definite D call. Per germline, CDR1 SGHTA and CDR2 FQGNSA. CDR3 length: 14 amino acids. The V end lost 3 bases, the J end lost 0 bases, and 7 bases lay between the germline ends. The CDR3, as DNA: TGTGCCAGCAGCTTCGGGTACAGCACAGATACGCAGTATTTT. Translation gives CASSFGYSTDTQYF.